The 25 T cell receptor beta chains reported below all come from one sample, sequenced in a study of OX40 agonist ivuxolimab in advanced cancers. Produced via immunoSEQ multiplex PCR; TCRdb's table is partial and in-frame only. The sample holds about 92,000 clones, roughly 88% seen once. The specimen comprised CD4+ or CD8+ T cells sorted from blood, sampled in a trial of the OX40 agonist ivuxolimab. The receptors derive from an adult with an advanced solid tumor such as melanoma, head and neck, liver or kidney cancer.

The chain carries TRBV10-3 and TRBJ1-1; D not certain. Germline loops: CDR1 ENHRY, CDR2 SYGVKD. This CDR3 region has 15 residues. V was trimmed by 3 bases and J by 1 base, leaving 12 bases between them. The CDR3 DNA sequence: TGTGCCATCAGTGACCTAGCAGCGTCGAACACTGAAGCTTTCTTT. Amino acids: CAISDLAASNTEAFF.

This clone was counted a single time. The genes are TRBV29-1 and TRBJ2-7, with no clear D. CDR1 and CDR2 from the germline V gene are SQVTM and ANQGSEA. Trimming stripped 7 bases from V and 7 bases from J, with 14 bases between. CDR3 size: 11 residues. CDR3 nucleotides: TGCAGCGCCCTTTTCTTTAGGGAGCAGTACTTC. Its translation: CSALFFREQYF.

V gene TRBV6-5 combines with J gene TRBJ1-6, with D possibly matching TRBD1 (6 bases). Trimming shortened V by 2 bases and J by 4 bases, and 12 bases separated the two germline ends. This CDR3 spans 16 amino acids. CDR1 is MNHEY and CDR2 is SVGAGI in the germline V gene. The DNA for the CDR3 is TGTGCCAGCAGTTACAGGGACACGAGATATAATTCACCCCTCCACTTT. This translates into CASSYRDTRYNSPLHF.

The genes are TRBV27 and TRBJ2-1, with 9 bases that match TRBD2. V trimming: 7 bases; J trimming: 1 base; junction bases outside the gene matches: 8. Germline lookup yields CDR1 MNHEY and CDR2 SMNVEV (reference sequence). This CDR3 has 16 amino acids. Here the CDR3 reads CASTWGSGSSYNEQFF. The CDR3 DNA reads TGTGCCAGCACCTGGGGTAGCGGGAGTTCCTACAATGAGCAGTTCTTC.

The rearrangement links TRBV7-3 to TRBJ1-2; 11 bases map to TRBD1. With 5 bases clipped from V and 6 bases from J, the junction kept 11 bases outside the gene matches. CDR3 length: 16 residues. CDR1 is SGHTA, CDR2 FQGTGA, per germline. The CDR3 reads CASSPPGQGATDGYTF. For the CDR3, the DNA is TGTGCCAGCAGCCCCCCTGGACAGGGGGCTACCGATGGCTACACCTTC.

This clone was seen only once. V gene TRBV12-5 combines with J gene TRBJ2-7, with 7 bases lining up with TRBD1. The CDR3 extends over 13 amino acids. The germline CDR1 and CDR2 sequences are LGHNT and FRNRAP. V lost 3 bases, J lost 5 bases, and 4 bases stayed unmatched. CDR3 loop: CASGLEGQHEQYF. In DNA form, the CDR3 reads TGTGCTAGTGGTTTAGAGGGACAGCACGAGCAGTACTTC.

The rearrangement links TRBV25-1 to TRBJ2-3; D is ambiguous. The germline V and J ends were trimmed by 0 bases and 0 bases, with 7 bases remaining between them. The V gene's germline CDR1 is MGHDK and CDR2 SYGVNS. This CDR3 comprises 15 residues. The CDR3: CASSEYPGSTDTQYF. In nucleotides, the CDR3 is TGTGCCAGCAGTGAATACCCCGGTAGCACAGATACGCAGTATTTT.

CDR3 sequence reads: CASSLTVASGANVLTF. The CDR3 coding sequence is TGTGCCAGCAGCTTGACAGTGGCCTCTGGGGCCAACGTCCTGACTTTC. The chain links TRBV5-5 to TRBJ2-6; D is ambiguous. The CDR3 totals 16 residues. Trimming left V 1 base short and J 0 bases short, with 8 bases between. CDR1 and CDR2 from the germline V gene are SGHKS and YYEKEE (reference sequence).

The V call is TRBV18, the J call TRBJ1-1; D is uncertain. The CDR3 totals 14 residues. Germline V gene sequence: CDR1 KGHSH, CDR2 LQKENI. V was shortened by 3 bases and J by 1 base, with 9 bases between the two germline ends. CDR3 amino acids: CASSPNMENTEAFF. CDR3 coding DNA: TGTGCCAGCTCACCTAATATGGAGAACACTGAAGCTTTCTTT.

J is TRBJ1-5 and V is TRBV5-6, with TRBD1 as a possible D gene (5 bases). The CDR3 is 14 amino acids. Between the trimmed V and J ends, which lost 0 bases and 11 bases, there was a span of 15 bases. Germline V gives CDR1 SGHDT, CDR2 YYEEEE. The CDR3 region has the DNA TGTGCCAGCAGCTTGGACAGGCATCGTGGAGCCCAGCATTTT. It encodes CASSLDRHRGAQHF.

This clone appeared a few times. This rearrangement joins TRBV28 to TRBJ1-2; D might be TRBD1 (6 bases). This CDR3 has 13 amino acids. CDR1 MDHEN and CDR2 SYDVKM come from the germline V gene. The V and J ends lost 7 bases and 2 bases respectively, with 11 bases between them. CDR3 loop: CASIRQDNYGYTF. CDR3 DNA sequence: TGTGCCAGCATCCGACAGGACAACTATGGCTACACCTTC.

CDR3 nucleotides: TGTGCCAGCAGTCTTGTATATGAGCAGTTCTTC. The encoded protein is CASSLVYEQFF. The chain links TRBV28 to TRBJ2-1; no clear D gene. V lost 5 bases to trimming and J lost 8 bases, with 7 bases between them. Germline V gives CDR1 MDHEN, CDR2 SYDVKM. The CDR3 is made up of 11 amino acids.

The genes are TRBV28 and TRBJ2-7; 9 bases are a match to TRBD1. V shed 6 bases and J 6 bases; nucleotides not matched to a gene: 6. CDR1 is MDHEN and CDR2 is SYDVKM in the germline V gene. The CDR3 extends over 13 amino acids. DNA for the CDR3: TGTGCCAGCAGGGGACAGGGTCCGGGCGAGCAGTACTTC. It encodes CASRGQGPGEQYF.

The chain links TRBV7-9 to TRBJ1-3; D remains unclear. V lost 4 bases to trimming and J lost 1 base, with 11 bases between them. CDR1 SEHNR and CDR2 FQNEAQ come from the germline V gene (reference sequence). CDR3 length: 15 residues. The CDR3 DNA follows: TGTGCCAGCAGCTCCCGCGGTGGGTCTGGAAACACCATATATTTT. It encodes CASSSRGGSGNTIYF.

The J gene is TRBJ1-1, the V gene TRBV6-5; D is ambiguous. The CDR3 runs 15 residues. From germline, CDR1 is MNHEY and CDR2 SVGAGI. V lost 5 bases, J lost 3 bases, and 16 bases lay in between. CDR3 region: CASSTPTVKDTEAFF. The DNA for the CDR3 is TGTGCCAGCAGTACCCCCACAGTGAAGGACACTGAAGCTTTCTTT.

V usage is TRBV19 and J usage is TRBJ2-1; no definite D call. Trimming left V 4 bases short and J 7 bases short, with 17 bases between. This CDR3 spans 15 amino acids. Germline CDR1 and CDR2: LNHDA and SQIVND (reference sequence). The CDR3 DNA reads as TGTGCCAGTAGTACCATCACGACCCGACCGAATGAGCAGTTCTTC. This translates into CASSTITTRPNEQFF.

The chain is built from TRBV11-2 and TRBJ2-7, with TRBD1 matching over 9 bases. V gave up 5 bases and J gave up 6 bases; unmatched junction bases: 14. Germline CDR1 reads SGHAT; CDR2 reads FQNNGV. CDR3 length: 16 residues. Here the CDR3 DNA reads TGTGCCAGCAGCCTTTTTCCCGGGACAGGGAATGGCGAGCAGTACTTC. It is translated as CASSLFPGTGNGEQYF. The full variable domain, its missing parts supplied by reference TRBV11-2 and TRBJ2-7, is EAGVAQSPRYKIIEKRQSVAFWCNPISGHATLYWYQQILGQGPKLLIQFQNNGVVDDSQLPKDRFSAERLKGVDSTLKIQPAKLEDSAVYLCASSLFPGTGNGEQYFGPGTRLTVT.

The chain carries TRBV19 and TRBJ2-5, with 8 bases matching TRBD2. CDR1 is LNHDA, CDR2 SQIVND, per germline (reference sequence). The length of the CDR3 is 13 residues. The junction had 3 bases not matched to a gene; V was cut back by 6 bases and J by 3 bases. The CDR3 DNA reads as TGTGCCAGTAGCCTACTAGCGGAAGAGACCCAGTACTTC. Residues: CASSLLAEETQYF.

V and J are TRBV7-9 and TRBJ2-2; unclear D gene. The V end was cut by 2 bases, the J end by 6 bases, with 10 bases between. CDR3 size: 14 residues. CDR1 SEHNR and CDR2 FQNEAQ come from the germline V gene (reference sequence). CDR3 in DNA: TGTGCCAGCAGCTTATCGGCCTACGCCGGGGAGCTGTTTTTT. Amino acid sequence: CASSLSAYAGELFF. The variable domain in full, with the rest retrieved from reference TRBV7-9 and TRBJ2-2, is DTGVSQNPRHKITKRGQNVTFRCDPISEHNRLYWYRQTLGQGPEFLTYFQNEAQLEKSRLLSDRFSAERPKGSFSTLEIQRTEQGDSAMYLCASSLSAYAGELFFGEGSRLTVL.

The CDR3 is CASSLRGRETEAFF. Written as DNA, the CDR3 is TGTGCCAGCAGTCTCAGGGGGCGCGAGACTGAAGCTTTCTTT. The chain is built from TRBV2 and TRBJ1-1; 8 bases match TRBD1. Germline CDR1 SNHLY, CDR2 FYNNEI. CDR3 length: 14 amino acids. After removal of 5 bases from V and 5 bases from J, the junction contained 7 bases not matched to a gene.

The chain couples TRBV5-5 to TRBJ1-2, with no clear D. The CDR3 spans 13 residues. V was clipped by 2 bases and J by 2 bases, with 7 bases between them. Germline CDR1 and CDR2: SGHKS and YYEKEE (reference sequence). CDR3 residues: CASSFDGNYGYTF. For the CDR3, the DNA is TGTGCCAGCAGCTTTGACGGGAACTATGGCTACACCTTC.

The chain employs TRBV7-2 and TRBJ2-7; 7 bases are shared with TRBD2. There are 16 residues in the CDR3. Trimming took 1 base from V and 3 from J; bases not matched to a gene: 9. Looked up from germline, CDR1 is SGHTA and CDR2 is FQGNSA. CDR3 DNA: TGTGCCAGCAGCTTAGGGCTGGCTAGCGGAGGCTACGAGCAGTACTTC. Amino acid sequence: CASSLGLASGGYEQYF.

The rearrangement links TRBV18 to TRBJ2-6; the match to TRBD1 covers 9 bases. From germline, CDR1 is KGHSH and CDR2 LQKENI. The CDR3 contains 18 residues. Trimming took 1 base from V and 2 from J; bases not matched to a gene: 6. The CDR3 here is CASSPLSRDRAGANVLTF. The CDR3 bases are TGTGCCAGCTCACCACTTAGCCGGGACAGGGCTGGGGCCAACGTCCTGACTTTC.

There are a few counts of this clone. The chain recombines TRBV19 with TRBJ2-7; 7 bases are shared with TRBD1. The germline gives CDR1 LNHDA, CDR2 SQIVND (reference sequence). The CDR3 consists of 15 residues. Trimming cost V 6 bases and J 3 bases; bases outside gene matches: 11. The CDR3: CASSPDLGQIYEQYF. CDR3 nucleotides: TGTGCCAGTAGCCCGGATCTGGGACAGATCTACGAGCAGTACTTC.

CDR3 in DNA: TGTGCCAGCAGCTTAGGAGGAGTTGAAAAACTGTTTTTT. Protein product: CASSLGGVEKLFF. The rearrangement uses TRBV11-2 and TRBJ1-4, with unresolved D. Trimming shortened V by 1 base and J by 7 bases, and 7 bases separated the two germline ends. Germline assignment: CDR1 SGHAT and CDR2 FQNNGV. The CDR3 extends over 13 amino acids.